Below are 9 T cell receptor beta chains sequenced from a single sample in a study of T cell responses to AZD1222 COVID-19 vaccine. Profiling relied on immunoSEQ multiplex PCR, and the TCRdb table lists in-frame clones only, not all of them. The profile covers about 69,000 clones, with roughly 89% appearing a single time and about 2.7% taken by the ten largest. This material consisted of peripheral blood, taken on day 0 of AZD1222 vaccination. The origin of the receptors is an adult in good health.

The chain combines TRBV7-2 with TRBJ1-4; weak D call: TRBD1 (5 bases). V was shortened by 1 base and J by 7 bases, with 13 bases between the two germline ends. Germline V gene sequence: CDR1 SGHTA, CDR2 FQGNSA. The CDR3 spans 15 residues. The CDR3, as DNA: TGTGCCAGCAGCTTAGTTGCAGCGAGGGGTGAAAAACTGTTTTTT. It codes for CASSLVAARGEKLFF.

This clone was counted a single time. This chain uses TRBV20-1 with TRBJ2-7; 7 nucleotides match TRBD2. After removal of 7 bases from V and 3 bases from J, the junction contained 3 bases not matched to a gene. Per the germline V gene, CDR1 is DFQATT and CDR2 is SNEGSKA (reference sequence). The CDR3 is 11 amino acids. The CDR3 protein is CSGGGIYEQYF. The CDR3 region has the DNA TGCAGTGGGGGGGGAATCTACGAGCAGTACTTC.

The gene calls are TRBV12-5 and TRBJ2-5; TRBD1 or TRBD2 may be the D gene (5 bases each). CDR3 length: 13 amino acids. Per germline, CDR1 LGHNT and CDR2 FRNRAP. V was shortened by 1 base and J by 5 bases, with 8 bases between the two germline ends. The CDR3 nucleotides are TGTGCTAGTGGTTTGGGGGGCGGGGAGACCCAGTACTTC. Translation gives CASGLGGGETQYF.

V usage is TRBV28 and J usage is TRBJ1-1, with TRBD1 matching over 9 bases. The germline V gene has CDR1 MDHEN and CDR2 SYDVKM. Trimming cost V 5 bases and J 6 bases; bases outside gene matches: 7. This CDR3 region has 14 residues. The CDR3 coding sequence is TGTGCCAGCAGTCAAGGGACAGGGAAAGCTGAAGCTTTCTTT. Residues: CASSQGTGKAEAFF. The entire variable domain, with the rest obtained from reference TRBV28 and TRBJ1-1, is as follows: DVKVTQSSRYLVKRTGEKVFLECVQDMDHENMFWYRQDPGLGLRLIYFSYDVKMKEKGDIPEGYSVSREKKERFSLILESASTNQTSMYLCASSQGTGKAEAFFGQGTRLTVV.

Only one count was recorded for this clone. The chain uses TRBV27 and TRBJ2-7; maybe TRBD2 (6 bases). V was trimmed by 2 bases and J by 2 bases, leaving 13 bases between them. This CDR3 has 15 residues. The germline CDR1 and CDR2 sequences are MNHEY and SMNVEV (reference sequence). The chain's CDR3 is CASSLTPGDTYEQYF. In DNA, the CDR3 is TGTGCCAGCAGTTTAACCCCGGGGGATACCTACGAGCAGTACTTC.

V gene TRBV19 combines with J gene TRBJ2-7, with 7 bases that match TRBD1. V shed 5 bases, J shed 2 bases, and the junction held 9 bases outside the gene matches. This CDR3 contains 15 residues. Looked up from germline, CDR1 is LNHDA and CDR2 is SQIVND (reference sequence). CDR3 protein: CASSLGTAAPYEQYF. Here the CDR3 DNA reads TGTGCCAGTAGTCTCGGGACAGCGGCGCCCTACGAGCAGTACTTC.

Comments on this clone: Within the sample, other DNA sequences also encode this same CDR3. The CDR3 region is CASSSQTVYGYTF. CDR3 coding DNA: TGTGCCAGCAGTTCCCAGACAGTCTATGGCTACACCTTC. The rearrangement uses TRBV12-3 or TRBV12-4 and TRBJ1-2; TRBD1 is a possible D gene (5 bases). Trimming pared 4 bases from V and 4 bases from J, leaving 10 bases between. This CDR3 has 13 amino acids.

J is TRBJ1-2 and V is TRBV6-2 or TRBV6-3, with TRBD1 as a possible D gene (5 bases). From germline, CDR1 is MNHEY and CDR2 SVGEGT. The length of the CDR3 is 15 residues. V lost 5 bases and J lost 4, with 17 bases in between. The CDR3 reads CASSDRDQTGYGYTF. Written as DNA, the CDR3 is TGTGCCAGCAGTGACCGGGACCAAACTGGCTATGGCTACACCTTC.

The gene calls are TRBV7-2 and TRBJ2-3; D is unresolved. Trimming left V 6 bases short and J 0 bases short, with 13 bases between. The germline V gene encodes CDR1 SGHTA and CDR2 FQGNSA. There are 15 residues in the CDR3. The CDR3 DNA is TGTGCCAGCAGAGCCCGAGGTCGAAGCACAGATACGCAGTATTTT. Encoded protein: CASRARGRSTDTQYF.